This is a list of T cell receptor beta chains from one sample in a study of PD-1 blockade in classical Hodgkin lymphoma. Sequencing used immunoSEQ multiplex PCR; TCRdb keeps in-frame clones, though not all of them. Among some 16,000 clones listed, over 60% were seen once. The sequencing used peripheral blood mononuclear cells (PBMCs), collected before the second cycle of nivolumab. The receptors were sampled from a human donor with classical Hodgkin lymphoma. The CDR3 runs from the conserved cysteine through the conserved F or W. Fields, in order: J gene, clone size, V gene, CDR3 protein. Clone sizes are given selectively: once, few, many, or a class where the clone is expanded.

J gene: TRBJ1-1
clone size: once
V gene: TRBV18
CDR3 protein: CASSPQGLNTEAFF

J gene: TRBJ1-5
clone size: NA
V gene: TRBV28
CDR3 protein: CASRPGGTPNQPQHF

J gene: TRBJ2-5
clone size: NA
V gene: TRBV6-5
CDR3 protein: CASSYHYLRQETQYF

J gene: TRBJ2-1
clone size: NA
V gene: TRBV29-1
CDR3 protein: CSVANGGAGGDEQFF

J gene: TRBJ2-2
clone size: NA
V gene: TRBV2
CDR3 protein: CASGQGYTGELFF

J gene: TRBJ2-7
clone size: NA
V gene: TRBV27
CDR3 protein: CASSLLAGVGEQYF

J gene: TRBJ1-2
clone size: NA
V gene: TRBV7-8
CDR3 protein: CASSYRDGLGGYTF

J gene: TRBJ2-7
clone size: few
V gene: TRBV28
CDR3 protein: CASRPTSGSYEQYF

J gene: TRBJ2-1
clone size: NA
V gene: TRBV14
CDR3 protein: CASSQDVPYNEQFF

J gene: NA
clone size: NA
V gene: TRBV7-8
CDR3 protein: CASSLESDYEQYF

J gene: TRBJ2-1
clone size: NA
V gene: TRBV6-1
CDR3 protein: CASSWDFSSYNEQFF

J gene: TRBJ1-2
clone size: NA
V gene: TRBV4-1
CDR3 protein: CASSQEIGQFNYGYTF

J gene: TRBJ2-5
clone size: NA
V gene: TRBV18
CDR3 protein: CASSPAQETQYF

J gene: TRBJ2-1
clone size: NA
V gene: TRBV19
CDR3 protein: CASSIASGVNNEQFF

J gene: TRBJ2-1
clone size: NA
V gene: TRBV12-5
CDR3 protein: CASGLVASGISRDEQFF

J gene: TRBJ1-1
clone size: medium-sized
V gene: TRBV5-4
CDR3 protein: CASSRTDTEAFF

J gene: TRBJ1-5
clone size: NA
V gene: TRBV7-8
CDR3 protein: CASSLRGAVSNQPQHF

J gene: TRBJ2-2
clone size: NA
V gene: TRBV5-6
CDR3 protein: CASSEYRGPTGELFF

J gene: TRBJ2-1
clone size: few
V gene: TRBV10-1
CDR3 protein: CASSQDSSYNEQFF

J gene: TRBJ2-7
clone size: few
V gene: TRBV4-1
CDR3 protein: CASSQAEGWDEQYF

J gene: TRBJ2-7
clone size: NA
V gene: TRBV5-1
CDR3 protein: CASSFAREGYEQYF

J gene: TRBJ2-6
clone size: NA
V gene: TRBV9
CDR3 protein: CASSATGRTSGANVLTF

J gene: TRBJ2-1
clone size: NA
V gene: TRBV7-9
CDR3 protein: CASMRQGLNEQFF

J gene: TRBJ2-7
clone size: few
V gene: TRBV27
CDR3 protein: CASSLSSRGWEQYF

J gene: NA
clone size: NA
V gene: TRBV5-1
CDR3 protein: CASSVQGAFSYEQYF

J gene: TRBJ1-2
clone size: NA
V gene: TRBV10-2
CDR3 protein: CASSELAGQGFGGGYTF

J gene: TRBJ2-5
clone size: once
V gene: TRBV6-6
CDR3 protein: CASSYSSREGRETQYF

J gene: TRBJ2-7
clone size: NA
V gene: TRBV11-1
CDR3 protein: CASSQGPNYEQYF

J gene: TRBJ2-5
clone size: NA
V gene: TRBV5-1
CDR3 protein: CASSPGVGETQYF

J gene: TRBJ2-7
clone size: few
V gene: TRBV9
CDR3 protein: CASSAGQGPLEQYF

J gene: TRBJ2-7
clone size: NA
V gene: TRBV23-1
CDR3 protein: CASSQGGYEQYF

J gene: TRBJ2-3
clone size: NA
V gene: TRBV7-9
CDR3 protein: CASSGPSKRGPPDTQYF

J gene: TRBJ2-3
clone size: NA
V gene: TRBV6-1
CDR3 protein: CASSEARGAGTDTQYF

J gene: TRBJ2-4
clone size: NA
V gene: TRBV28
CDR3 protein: CASSRTGGQNIQYF